This TCR beta chain was sequenced for a study of T cell repertoires in cytomegalovirus infection. About the research overall: Recently identified HLA-C-restricted CMV epitopes were among the peptides used. A matching HLA type, together with CMV infection, was signaled by public TCR beta signatures.

Germline assignment: CDR1 KGHDR and CDR2 SFDVKD. The CDR3 runs to 13 residues. V lost 5 bases and J lost 6, with 11 bases in between. Study-level results: Dominating the ex vivo response were HLA-C-restricted CMV-specific TCR beta clonotypes.

This clonotype was picked up a small number of times. The target antigen is unknown. TCRdb passed the reads through MiXCR, listing each CDR3 protein once. The table includes approximately 1,000,000 distinct CDR3 sequences, approximately 31% detected once. The receptor comes from a human donor in good health (CMV status not recorded). Some clones in this sample may be carry-over from other donors' samples. The rearrangement joins TRBV24-1 to TRBJ2-3; D unresolved. The sequencing used cultured CD8+ T cells from PBMCs, collected from culture after CMV antigen stimulation. This chain's CDR3 is CATSGGSLDTQYF. CDR3 nucleotides: TGTGCCACCAGTGGCGGTAGCTTGGATACGCAGTATTTT.